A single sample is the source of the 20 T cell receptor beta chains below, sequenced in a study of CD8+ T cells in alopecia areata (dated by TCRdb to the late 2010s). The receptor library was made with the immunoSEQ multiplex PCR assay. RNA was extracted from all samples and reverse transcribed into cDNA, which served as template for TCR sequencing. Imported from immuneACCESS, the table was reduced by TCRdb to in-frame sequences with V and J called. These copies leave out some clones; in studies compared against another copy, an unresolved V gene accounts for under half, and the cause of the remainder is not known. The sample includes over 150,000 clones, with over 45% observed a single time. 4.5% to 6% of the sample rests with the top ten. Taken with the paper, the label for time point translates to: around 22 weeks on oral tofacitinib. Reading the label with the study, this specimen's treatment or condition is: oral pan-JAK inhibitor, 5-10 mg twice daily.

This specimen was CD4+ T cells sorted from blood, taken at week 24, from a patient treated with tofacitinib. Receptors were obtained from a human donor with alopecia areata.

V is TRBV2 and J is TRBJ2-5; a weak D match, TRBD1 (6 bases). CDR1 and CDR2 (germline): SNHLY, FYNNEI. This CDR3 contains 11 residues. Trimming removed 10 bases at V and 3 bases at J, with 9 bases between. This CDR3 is CATQGEETQYF. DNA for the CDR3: TGTGCCACACAGGGAGAAGAGACCCAGTACTTC.

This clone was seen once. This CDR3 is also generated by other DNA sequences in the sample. The CDR3 spells CASSRQGDYGYTF. The CDR3 DNA follows: TGTGCCAGCAGTCGACAGGGGGACTATGGCTACACCTTC. The chain recombines TRBV6-5 with TRBJ1-2; 9 bases are a match to TRBD1. CDR3 length: 13 residues. Trimming removed 5 bases from V and 3 bases from J; junction bases left unmatched: 1. Germline lookup yields CDR1 MNHEY and CDR2 SVGAGI.

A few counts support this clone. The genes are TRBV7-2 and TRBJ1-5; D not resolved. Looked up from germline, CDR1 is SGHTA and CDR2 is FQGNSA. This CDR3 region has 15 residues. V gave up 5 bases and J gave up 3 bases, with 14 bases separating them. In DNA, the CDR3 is TGTGCCAGCAGCCGAGGGCCCAGCGCCAATCAGCCCCAGCATTTT. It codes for CASSRGPSANQPQHF.

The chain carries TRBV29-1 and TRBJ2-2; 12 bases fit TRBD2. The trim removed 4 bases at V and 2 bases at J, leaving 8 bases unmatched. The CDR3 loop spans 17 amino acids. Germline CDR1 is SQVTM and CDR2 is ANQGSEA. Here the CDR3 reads CSVGSRTSGINTGELFF. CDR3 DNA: TGCAGCGTTGGGTCCCGGACTAGCGGGATAAACACCGGGGAGCTGTTTTTT.

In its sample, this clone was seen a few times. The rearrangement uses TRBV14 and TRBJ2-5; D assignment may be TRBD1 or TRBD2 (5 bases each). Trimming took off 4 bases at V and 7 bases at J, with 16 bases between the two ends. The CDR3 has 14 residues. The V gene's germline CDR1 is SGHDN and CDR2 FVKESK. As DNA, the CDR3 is TGTGCCAGCAGCCTCTCCGGGACGTGGGGGACCCAGTACTTC. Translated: CASSLSGTWGTQYF.

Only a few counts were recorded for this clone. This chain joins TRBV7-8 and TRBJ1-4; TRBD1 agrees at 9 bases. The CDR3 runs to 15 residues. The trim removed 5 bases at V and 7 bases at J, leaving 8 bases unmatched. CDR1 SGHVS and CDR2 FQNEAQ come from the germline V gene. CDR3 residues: CASSRHRGLGEKLFF. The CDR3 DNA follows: TGTGCCAGCAGCCGCCACAGGGGGCTGGGTGAAAAACTGTTTTTT.

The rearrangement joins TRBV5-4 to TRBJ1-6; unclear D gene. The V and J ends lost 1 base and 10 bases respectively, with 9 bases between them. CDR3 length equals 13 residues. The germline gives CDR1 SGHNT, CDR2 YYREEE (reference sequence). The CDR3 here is CASSLRDLSPLHF. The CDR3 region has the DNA TGTGCCAGCAGCTTGCGAGATCTGTCACCCCTCCACTTT.

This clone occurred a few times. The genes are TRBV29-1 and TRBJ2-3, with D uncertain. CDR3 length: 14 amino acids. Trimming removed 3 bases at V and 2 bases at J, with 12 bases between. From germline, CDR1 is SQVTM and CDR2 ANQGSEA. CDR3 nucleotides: TGCAGCGTTGAGCTGGGATCTCACACAGATACGCAGTATTTT. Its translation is CSVELGSHTDTQYF.

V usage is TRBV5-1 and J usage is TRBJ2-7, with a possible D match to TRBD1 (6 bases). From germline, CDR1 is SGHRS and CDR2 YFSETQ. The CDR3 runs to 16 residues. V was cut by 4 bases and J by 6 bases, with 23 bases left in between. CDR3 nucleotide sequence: TGCGCCAGCAGCATAGACCAAACGGGAAGGGGGATCGAGCAGTACTTC. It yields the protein CASSIDQTGRGIEQYF.

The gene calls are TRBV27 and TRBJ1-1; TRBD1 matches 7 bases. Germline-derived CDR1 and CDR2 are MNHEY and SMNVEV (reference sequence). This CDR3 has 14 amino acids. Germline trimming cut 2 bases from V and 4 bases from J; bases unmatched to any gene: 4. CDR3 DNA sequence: TGTGCCAGCAGTTTAGAGGGGGCGACCACTGAAGCTTTCTTT. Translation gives CASSLEGATTEAFF.

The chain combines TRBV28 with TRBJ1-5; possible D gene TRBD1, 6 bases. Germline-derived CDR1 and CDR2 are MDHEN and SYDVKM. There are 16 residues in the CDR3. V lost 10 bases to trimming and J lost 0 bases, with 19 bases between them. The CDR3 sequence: CATRYRAGYSNQPQHF. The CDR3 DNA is TGTGCCACCAGATACAGGGCGGGGTATAGCAATCAGCCCCAGCATTTT.

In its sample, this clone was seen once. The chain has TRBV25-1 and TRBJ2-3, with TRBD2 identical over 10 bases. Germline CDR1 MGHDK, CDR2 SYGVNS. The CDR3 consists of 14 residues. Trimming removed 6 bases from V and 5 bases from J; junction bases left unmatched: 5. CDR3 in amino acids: CASSQRGGVDTQYF. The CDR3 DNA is TGTGCCAGCAGCCAGCGGGGGGGCGTAGATACGCAGTATTTT.

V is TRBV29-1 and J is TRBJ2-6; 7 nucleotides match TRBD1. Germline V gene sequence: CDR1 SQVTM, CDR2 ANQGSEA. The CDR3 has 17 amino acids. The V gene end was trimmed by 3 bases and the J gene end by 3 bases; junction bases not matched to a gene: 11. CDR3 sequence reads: CSVDDGVQGVGANVLTF. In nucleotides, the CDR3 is TGCAGCGTTGATGACGGGGTTCAGGGGGTTGGGGCCAACGTCCTGACTTTC. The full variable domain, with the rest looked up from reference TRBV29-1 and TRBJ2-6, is SAVISQKPSRDICQRGTSLTIQCQVDSQVTMMFWYRQQPGQSLTLIATANQGSEATYESGFVIDKFPISRPNLTFSTLTVSNMSPEDSSIYLCSVDDGVQGVGANVLTFGAGSRLTVL.

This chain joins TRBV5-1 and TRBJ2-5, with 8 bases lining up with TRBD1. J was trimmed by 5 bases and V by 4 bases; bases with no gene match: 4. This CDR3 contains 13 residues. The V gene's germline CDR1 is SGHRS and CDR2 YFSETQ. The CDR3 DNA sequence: TGCGCCAGCAGCGTGACAGGGGACGAGACCCAGTACTTC. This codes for CASSVTGDETQYF.

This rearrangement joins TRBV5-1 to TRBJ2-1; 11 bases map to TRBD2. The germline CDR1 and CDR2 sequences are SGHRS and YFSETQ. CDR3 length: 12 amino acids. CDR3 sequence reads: CATSGKYNEQFF. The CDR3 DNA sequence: TGCGCGACTAGCGGGAAGTACAATGAGCAGTTCTTC.

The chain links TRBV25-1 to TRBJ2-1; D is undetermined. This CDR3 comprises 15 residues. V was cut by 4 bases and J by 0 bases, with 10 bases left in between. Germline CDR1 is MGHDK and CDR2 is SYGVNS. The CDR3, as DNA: TGTGCCAGCAGTGGTCAGTATAGCTCCTACAATGAGCAGTTCTTC. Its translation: CASSGQYSSYNEQFF.

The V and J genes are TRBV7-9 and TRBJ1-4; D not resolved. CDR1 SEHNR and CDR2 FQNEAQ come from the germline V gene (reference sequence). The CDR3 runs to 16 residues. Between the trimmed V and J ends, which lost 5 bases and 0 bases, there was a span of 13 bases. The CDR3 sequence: CASSRSFAATNEKLFF. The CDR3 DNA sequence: TGTGCCAGCAGCCGAAGTTTCGCTGCAACTAATGAAAAACTGTTTTTT.

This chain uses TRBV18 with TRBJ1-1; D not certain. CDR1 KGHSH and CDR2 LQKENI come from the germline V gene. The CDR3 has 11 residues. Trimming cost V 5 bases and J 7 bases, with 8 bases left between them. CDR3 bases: TGTGCCAGCTCATCCCGGGGTGAAGCTTTCTTT. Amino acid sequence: CASSSRGEAFF.

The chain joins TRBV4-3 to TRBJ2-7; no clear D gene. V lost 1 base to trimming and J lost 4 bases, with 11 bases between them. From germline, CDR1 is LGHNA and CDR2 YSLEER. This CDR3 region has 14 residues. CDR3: CASSQATGRYEQYF. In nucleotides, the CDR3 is TGCGCCAGCAGCCAAGCCACGGGTAGATACGAGCAGTACTTC.

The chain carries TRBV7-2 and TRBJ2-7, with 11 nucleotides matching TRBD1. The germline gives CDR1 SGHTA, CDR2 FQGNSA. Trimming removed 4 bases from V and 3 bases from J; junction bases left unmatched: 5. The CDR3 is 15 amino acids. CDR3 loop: CASSSQGTGGYEQYF. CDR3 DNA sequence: TGTGCCAGCAGCTCCCAGGGGACAGGGGGCTACGAGCAGTACTTC.